The clone carrying this TCR beta chain was seen more than once but under ten times. Its antigen remains unidentified. These data originate in a study of cytomegalovirus exposure and HLA in healthy donors. Whole-study findings and limits: First-cohort TCR clusters were later found to tend to co-occur in the 120 or so validation repertoires. Cytomegalovirus-associated TCR beta chains were listed, numbering 164.

Germline V gene data show CDR1 as MNHEY and CDR2 as SMNVEV (reference sequence). The junction had 4 bases not matched to a gene; V was cut back by 5 bases and J by 8 bases. This CDR3 has 12 amino acids. Here immunoSEQ multiplex PCR was the method, and the copy in TCRdb shows in-frame clones only, minus some. This sample has 130,000 or so clones, with 85% found just once. A roughly 120-subject validation cohort, separate from the approximately 720-subject first cohort, supplied the donors. This chain links TRBV27 with TRBJ1-2; 8 bases agree with TRBD1. Input material: PBMCs. The sequence derives from a woman in her twenties or thirties in good health and CMV-seronegative. The CDR3, as DNA: TGTGCCAGCAGTACAGGGGGTAGGGGCTACACCTTC. Translation: CASSTGGRGYTF.